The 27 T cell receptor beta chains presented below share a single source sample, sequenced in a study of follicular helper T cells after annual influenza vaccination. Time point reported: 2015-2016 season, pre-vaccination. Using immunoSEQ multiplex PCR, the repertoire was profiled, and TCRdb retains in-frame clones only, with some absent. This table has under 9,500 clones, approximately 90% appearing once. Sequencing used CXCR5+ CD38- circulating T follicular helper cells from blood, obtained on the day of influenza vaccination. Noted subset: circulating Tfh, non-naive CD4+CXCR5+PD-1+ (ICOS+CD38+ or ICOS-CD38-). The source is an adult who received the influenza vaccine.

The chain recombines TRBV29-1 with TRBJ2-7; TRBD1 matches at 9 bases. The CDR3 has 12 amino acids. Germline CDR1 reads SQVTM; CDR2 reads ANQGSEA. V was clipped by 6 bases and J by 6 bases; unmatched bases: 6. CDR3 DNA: TGCAGCGTCGGGACAGGGAACGGCGAGCAGTACTTC. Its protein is CSVGTGNGEQYF.

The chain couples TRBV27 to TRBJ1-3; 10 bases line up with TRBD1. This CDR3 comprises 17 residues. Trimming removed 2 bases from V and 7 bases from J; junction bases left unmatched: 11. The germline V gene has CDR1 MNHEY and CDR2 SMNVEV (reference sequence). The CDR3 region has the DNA TGTGCCAGCAGTTTACGGTCCCCGGACAGGGGGTATAACACCATATATTTT. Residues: CASSLRSPDRGYNTIYF.

The CDR3 spells CASSYLGGWSYTF. The CDR3 bases are TGTGCCAGCAGTTACCTGGGTGGTTGGAGCTACACCTTC. V is TRBV6-5 and J is TRBJ1-2; D call uncertain. CDR1 is MNHEY, CDR2 SVGAGI, per germline. The CDR3 runs 13 residues. V was clipped by 2 bases and J by 9 bases, with 13 bases between them.

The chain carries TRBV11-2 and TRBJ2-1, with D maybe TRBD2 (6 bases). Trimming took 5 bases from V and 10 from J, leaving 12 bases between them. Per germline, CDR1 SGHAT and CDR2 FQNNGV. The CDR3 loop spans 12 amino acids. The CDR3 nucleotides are TGTGCCAGCAGCCCGAGGGACTCCGAGCAGTTCTTC. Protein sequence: CASSPRDSEQFF.

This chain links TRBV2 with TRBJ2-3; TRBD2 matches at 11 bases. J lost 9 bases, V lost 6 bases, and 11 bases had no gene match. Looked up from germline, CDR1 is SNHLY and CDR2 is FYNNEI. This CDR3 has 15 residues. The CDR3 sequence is CASRLAGGTLGTQYF. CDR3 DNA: TGTGCCAGCAGATTAGCGGGGGGGACCCTAGGGACGCAGTATTTT.

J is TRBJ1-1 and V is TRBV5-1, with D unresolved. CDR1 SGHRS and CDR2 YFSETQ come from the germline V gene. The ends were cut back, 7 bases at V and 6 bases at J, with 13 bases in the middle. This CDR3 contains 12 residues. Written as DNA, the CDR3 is TGCGCCAGCCGGGAGGCACAGTCTGAAGCTTTCTTT. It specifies CASREAQSEAFF.

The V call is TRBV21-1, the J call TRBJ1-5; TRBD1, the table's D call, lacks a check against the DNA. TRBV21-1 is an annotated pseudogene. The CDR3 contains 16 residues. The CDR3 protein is CASSKDYGRGDQPQHF. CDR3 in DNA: TGTGCCAGCAGCAAAGATTACGGCAGGGGTGATCAGCCCCAGCATTTT.

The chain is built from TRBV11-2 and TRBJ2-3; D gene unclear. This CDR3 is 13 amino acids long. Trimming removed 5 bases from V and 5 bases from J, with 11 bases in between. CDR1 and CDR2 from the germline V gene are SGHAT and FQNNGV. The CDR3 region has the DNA TGTGCCAGCAGCCTGGGCGTAGAAGATACGCAGTATTTT. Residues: CASSLGVEDTQYF.

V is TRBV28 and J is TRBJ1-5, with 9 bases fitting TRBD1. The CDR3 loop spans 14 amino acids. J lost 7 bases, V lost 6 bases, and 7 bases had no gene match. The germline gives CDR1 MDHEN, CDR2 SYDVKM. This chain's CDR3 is CASRLTGGMQPQHF. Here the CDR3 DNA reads TGTGCCAGCAGGTTAACAGGGGGCATGCAGCCCCAGCATTTT.

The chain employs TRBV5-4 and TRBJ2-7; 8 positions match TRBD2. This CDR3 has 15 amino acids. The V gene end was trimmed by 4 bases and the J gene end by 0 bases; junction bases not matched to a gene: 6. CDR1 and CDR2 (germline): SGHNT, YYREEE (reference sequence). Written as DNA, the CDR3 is TGTGCCAGCAGCCCCGGGGGGACTAGCTCCTACGAGCAGTACTTC. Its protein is CASSPGGTSSYEQYF.

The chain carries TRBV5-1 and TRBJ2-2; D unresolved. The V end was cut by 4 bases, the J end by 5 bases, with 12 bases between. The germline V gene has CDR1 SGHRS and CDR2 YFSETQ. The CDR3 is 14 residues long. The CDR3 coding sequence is TGCGCCAGCAGCGTATACCAGAATACCGGGGAGCTGTTTTTT. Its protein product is CASSVYQNTGELFF.

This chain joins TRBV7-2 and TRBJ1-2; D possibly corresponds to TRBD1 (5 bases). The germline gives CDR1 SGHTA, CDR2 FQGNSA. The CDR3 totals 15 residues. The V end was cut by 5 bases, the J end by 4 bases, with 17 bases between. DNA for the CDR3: TGTGCCAGCAGCCCCAGTGAAGGGGCTGGCTATGGCTACACCTTC. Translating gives CASSPSEGAGYGYTF.

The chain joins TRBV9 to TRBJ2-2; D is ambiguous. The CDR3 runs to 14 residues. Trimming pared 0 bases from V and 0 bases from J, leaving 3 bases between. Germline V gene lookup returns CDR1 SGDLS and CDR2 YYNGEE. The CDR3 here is CASSVVPNTGELFF. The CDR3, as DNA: TGTGCCAGCAGCGTAGTGCCGAACACCGGGGAGCTGTTTTTT.

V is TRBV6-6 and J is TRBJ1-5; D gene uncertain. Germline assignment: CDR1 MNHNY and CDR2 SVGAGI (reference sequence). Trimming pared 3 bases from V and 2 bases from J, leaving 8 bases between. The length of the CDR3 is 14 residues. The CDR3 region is CASSYTQGNQPQHF. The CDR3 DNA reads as TGTGCCAGCAGTTATACGCAGGGCAATCAGCCCCAGCATTTT.

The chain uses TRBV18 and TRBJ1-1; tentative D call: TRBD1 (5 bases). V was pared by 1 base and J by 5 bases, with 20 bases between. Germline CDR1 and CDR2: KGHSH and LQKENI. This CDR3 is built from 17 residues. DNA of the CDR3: TGTGCCAGCTCACCACGAAGAGTAGCGGGGGAGGGAACTGAAGCTTTCTTT. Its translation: CASSPRRVAGEGTEAFF.

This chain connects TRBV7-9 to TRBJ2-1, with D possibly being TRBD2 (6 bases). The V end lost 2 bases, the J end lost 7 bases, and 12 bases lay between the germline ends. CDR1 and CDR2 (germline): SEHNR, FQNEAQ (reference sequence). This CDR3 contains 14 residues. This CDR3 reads CASSLSGGHNEQFF. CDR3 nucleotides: TGTGCCAGCAGCTTAAGTGGAGGGCATAATGAGCAGTTCTTC.

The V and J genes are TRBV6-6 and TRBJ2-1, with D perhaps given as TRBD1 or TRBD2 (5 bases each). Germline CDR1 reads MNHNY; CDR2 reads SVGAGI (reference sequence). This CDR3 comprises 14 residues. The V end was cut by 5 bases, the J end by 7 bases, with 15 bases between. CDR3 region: CASSQPGPTNEQFF. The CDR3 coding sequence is TGTGCCAGCAGTCAGCCGGGACCAACTAATGAGCAGTTCTTC.

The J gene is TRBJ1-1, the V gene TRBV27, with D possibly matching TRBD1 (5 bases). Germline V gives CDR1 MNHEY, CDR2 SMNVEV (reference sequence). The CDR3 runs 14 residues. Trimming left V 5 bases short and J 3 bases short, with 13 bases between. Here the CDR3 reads CASSIGQDHTEAFF. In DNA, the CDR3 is TGTGCCAGCAGTATAGGACAAGATCACACTGAAGCTTTCTTT.

CDR3 protein: CASSLPGHSYEQYF. Written as DNA, the CDR3 is TGTGCCAGCAGCTTGCCGGGACATTCCTACGAGCAGTACTTC. This rearrangement joins TRBV7-2 to TRBJ2-7; perhaps TRBD1 as D (6 bases). In germline, CDR1 is SGHTA, CDR2 FQGNSA. The CDR3 totals 14 residues. V was pared by 3 bases and J by 1 base, with 10 bases between.

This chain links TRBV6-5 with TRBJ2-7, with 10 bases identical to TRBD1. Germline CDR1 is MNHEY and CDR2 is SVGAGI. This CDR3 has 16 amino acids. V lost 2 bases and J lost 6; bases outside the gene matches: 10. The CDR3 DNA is TGTGCCAGCAGTTACACACCACCGACAGGGGGCGGCGAGCAGTACTTC. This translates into CASSYTPPTGGGEQYF.

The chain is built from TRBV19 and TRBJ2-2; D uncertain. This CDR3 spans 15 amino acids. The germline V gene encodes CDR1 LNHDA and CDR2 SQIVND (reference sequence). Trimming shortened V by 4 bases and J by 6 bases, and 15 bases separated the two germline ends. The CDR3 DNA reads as TGTGCCAGTAGTACCTTGAAATTCGCAGCCGGGGAGCTGTTTTTT. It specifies CASSTLKFAAGELFF.

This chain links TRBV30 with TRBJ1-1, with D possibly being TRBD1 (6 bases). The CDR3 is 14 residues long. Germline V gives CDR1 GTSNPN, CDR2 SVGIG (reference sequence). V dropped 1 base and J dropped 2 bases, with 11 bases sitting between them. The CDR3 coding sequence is TGTGCCTGGAGTGCGACAGGACTTAACACTGAAGCTTTCTTT. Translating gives CAWSATGLNTEAFF.

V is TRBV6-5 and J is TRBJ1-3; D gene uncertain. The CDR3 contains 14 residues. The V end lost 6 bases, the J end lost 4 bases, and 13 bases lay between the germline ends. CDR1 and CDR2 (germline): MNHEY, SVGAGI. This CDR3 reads CASSLMREGNTIYF. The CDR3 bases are TGTGCCAGCAGCCTGATGAGGGAAGGAAACACCATATATTTT.

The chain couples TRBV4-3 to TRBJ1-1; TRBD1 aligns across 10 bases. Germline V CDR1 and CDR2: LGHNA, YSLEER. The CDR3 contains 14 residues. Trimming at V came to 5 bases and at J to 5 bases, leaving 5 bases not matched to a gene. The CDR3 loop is CASSADRGLTEAFF. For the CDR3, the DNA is TGCGCCAGCAGCGCCGACAGGGGGCTGACTGAAGCTTTCTTT.

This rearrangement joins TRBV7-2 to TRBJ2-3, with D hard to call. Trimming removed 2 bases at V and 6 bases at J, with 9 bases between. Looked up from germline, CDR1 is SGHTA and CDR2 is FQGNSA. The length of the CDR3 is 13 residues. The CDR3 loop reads CASSLPVQDTQYF. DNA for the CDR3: TGTGCCAGCAGCTTACCGGTTCAGGATACGCAGTATTTT.

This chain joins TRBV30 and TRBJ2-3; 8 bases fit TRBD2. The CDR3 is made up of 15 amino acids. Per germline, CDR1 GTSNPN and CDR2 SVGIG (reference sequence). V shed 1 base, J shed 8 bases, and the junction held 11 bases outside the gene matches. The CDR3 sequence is CAWSERERGFGTQYF. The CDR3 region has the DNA TGTGCCTGGAGTGAAAGGGAGCGGGGGTTTGGTACGCAGTATTTT.

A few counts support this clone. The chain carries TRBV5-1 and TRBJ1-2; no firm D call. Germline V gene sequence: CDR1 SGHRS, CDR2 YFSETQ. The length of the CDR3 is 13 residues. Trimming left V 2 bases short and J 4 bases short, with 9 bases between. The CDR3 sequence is CASSLELGYGYTF. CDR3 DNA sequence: TGCGCCAGCAGCTTAGAGTTGGGCTATGGCTACACCTTC.